These T cell receptor beta chains were read from a single sample in a study of blood T cell repertoires in COVID-19. Profiled with immunoSEQ multiplex PCR; TCRdb holds only in-frame clones, not every one. The sample has roughly 240,000 clones; 86% are singletons. Specimen: peripheral blood. These receptors all come from a woman aged 25-40 years who had recovered from COVID-19. CDR3s leave out the opening cysteine and the closing phenylalanine or tryptophan. Rows give clone size only sometimes, using once, few, many, or a class for an expanded clone.

size: .
V: TRBV2
J: TRBJ2-7
CDR3: ASNEGTGTGSYEQY

size: .
V: TRBV6-5
J: TRBJ2-1
CDR3: ASSPLGSYNEQF

size: .
V: TRBV25-1
J: TRBJ1-1
CDR3: ASSDPLNGYTEAF

size: .
V: TRBV5-1
J: TRBJ2-1
CDR3: ASSLTLAATYNEQF

size: .
V: TRBV5-4
J: TRBJ2-7
CDR3: ASSLGPSGEQY

size: .
V: TRBV6-2/TRBV6-3
J: TRBJ2-1
CDR3: ASSSIHRGTNDNEQF

size: once
V: TRBV6-1
J: TRBJ1-5
CDR3: ASSEARQPQH

size: .
V: TRBV5-6
J: TRBJ1-2
CDR3: ASSLEGVYGYT

size: .
V: TRBV27
J: TRBJ2-7
CDR3: ASSFSGTGNHYEQY

size: .
V: TRBV5-5
J: TRBJ2-2
CDR3: ASSLDRTNTGELF

size: .
V: TRBV2
J: TRBJ1-2
CDR3: ASKNGSGRQGDNYGYT

size: .
V: TRBV6-2/TRBV6-3
J: TRBJ1-1
CDR3: ASSLAQGLLNTEAF

size: .
V: TRBV6-6
J: TRBJ2-7
CDR3: ATKGGQRYEQY

size: .
V: TRBV10-3
J: TRBJ1-5
CDR3: AIRPGTGDQPQH

size: .
V: TRBV9
J: TRBJ1-1
CDR3: ASSVVVGGYTEAF

size: once
V: TRBV5-4
J: TRBJ2-1
CDR3: ASSRQPIGEQF

size: .
V: TRBV6-6
J: TRBJ1-5
CDR3: ASSYLRGADQPQH

size: .
V: TRBV18
J: TRBJ1-4
CDR3: ASSRARTNEKLF

size: .
V: TRBV15
J: TRBJ2-3
CDR3: ATSRDQGDTQY

size: .
V: TRBV6-2/TRBV6-3
J: TRBJ2-2
CDR3: ASSTSVMGRGRIGELF

size: .
V: TRBV19
J: TRBJ1-3
CDR3: ASSSGVAGNTIY

size: .
V: TRBV19
J: TRBJ1-6
CDR3: ASRPPQGVYSPLH

size: .
V: TRBV9
J: TRBJ2-5
CDR3: ASSVSSGVQETQY

size: .
V: TRBV30
J: TRBJ1-1
CDR3: AWSVSRNTEAF

size: .
V: TRBV7-2
J: TRBJ1-6
CDR3: ASSSGLGQGYSPLH

size: .
V: TRBV3-1/TRBV3-2
J: TRBJ1-1
CDR3: ASSQDRATEAF

size: .
V: TRBV7-3
J: TRBJ2-3
CDR3: ASSPHRGSSGAGGTDTQY

size: .
V: TRBV7-7
J: TRBJ2-3
CDR3: ASSLGTGTDTQY